This TCR beta chain was documented in a study of OX40 agonist ivuxolimab in advanced cancers. Regarding the study in general: Ivuxolimab was an agonistic, fully human IgG2 monoclonal antibody directed against OX40 (CD134), a costimulatory receptor. Intravenous ivuxolimab was administered to patients every 2 weeks at six dose levels: 0.01, 0.1, 0.3, 1.5, 3 and 10 mg/kg. Among the approximately 50 dose-escalation patients, around 19 had hepatocellular carcinoma, 15 or so melanoma, 9 renal cell carcinoma and 9 head and neck cancer. A male proportion of roughly 85% and a mean age of around 60 years, ranging from about 20 to 79, were recorded for the dose-escalation cohort. Patients were allowed to have had prior anti-PD-1, anti-PD-L1 or anti-CTLA-4 therapy, and 40% to 45% of the dose-escalation patients had been treated with checkpoint inhibitors. Three dose-escalation patients achieved partial responses, one with hepatocellular carcinoma and two with cutaneous melanoma. The purpose of peripheral TCRbeta sequencing was to test whether ivuxolimab changed TCR sequence diversity and led to clonal T-cell expansion. The paper reports the monotherapy dose-escalation portion (N of about 56 patients) of the phase I ivuxolimab trial. Broad study findings and their caveats: In the 0.1-3.0 mg/kg groups, partial responders were among the patients with the lowest normalized peripheral clonal expansion, particularly in CD8+ T cells. Antigen specificity was not determined for the clonally expanded peripheral T cells. At doses of 0.1 to 3.0 mg/kg, clonal expansion of both CD4+ and CD8+ blood T cells was observed from baseline to week 6. Low levels of normalized T-cell clonal expansion were also shown by some nonresponding patients. On average, CD8+ T cells showed more expanded clones than CD4+ T cells after ivuxolimab.

As to this clone: Its specific antigen is unknown. No base quality information exists; no much larger clone differs at one position.

V is reduced by 0 bases and J by 5 bases, leaving a spacing of 7 bases between them. The CDR3 covers 14 residues, taking in both the cysteine and the phenylalanine. Kept here is only the CDR3 DNA, which spans 42 bases and is read in frame from base 1. The CDR1 and CDR2 encoded by the germline V gene are LGHNA and YSLEER. For sequencing of the TCRbeta CDR3 region, genomic DNA was extracted from the sorted cells. The immunoSEQ Assay was used for sequencing of TCRbeta CDR3 regions. TCRdb holds this immuneACCESS table with in-frame rearrangements only. Some clones are missing; in checked studies, unresolved V genes explain under half, and the rest has no known cause. This sample gives 70,000 to 90,000 clones in total; 90% of them show up just once. The ten largest make up about 0.4% of the sample. Patients with a history of autoimmune disease or receiving systemic immunosuppression were excluded from the trial. Peripheral blood for TCR sequencing was collected from all dose cohorts at baseline, on cycle 4 day 1, and on cycle 7 day 1. The samples were drawn from a first-in-human, open-label, multicenter phase I dose-escalation trial of ivuxolimab. Adults with locally advanced or metastatic melanoma, renal cell, hepatocellular, or head and neck squamous cell carcinoma were enrolled in the trial. Before TCR sequencing, CD4+ T cells and CD8+ T cells from peripheral blood were sorted into separate populations.

The starting material was CD4+ or CD8+ T cells sorted from blood, obtained in a trial of the OX40 agonist ivuxolimab. This chain is built from TRBV4-3 and TRBJ1-4; a confident D gene designation cannot be given. The origin of this receptor is an adult with an advanced solid tumor such as melanoma, head and neck, liver or kidney cancer. The CDR3 has the sequence CASSQEKLNEKLFF. The sequence in DNA is TGCGCCAGCAGCCAAGAAAAGTTAAATGAAAAACTGTTTTTT.